The TCR beta chain described here comes from a study of Ad26.COV2.S vaccination and SARS-CoV-2 variants. Study as a whole: The COV1001 Ad26.COV2.S trial arm included the donor.

The data were produced by immunoSEQ multiplex PCR, yet TCRdb's version contains in-frame clones alone and is incomplete. The data contain around 270,000 clones, roughly 89% of them singletons. The CDR3 covers 14 residues. V lost 7 bases and J lost 4, with 14 bases in between. Treatment specified: 15 to 20 received Ad26.COV2.S at low or high dose, single or two shots; 5 received placebo; per-sample allocation not given. The investigators took samples on day 63 after the first vaccine or placebo injection. The TCR was taken from a person aged 18-60 years who received the Ad26.COV2.S COVID-19 vaccine or a placebo. J is TRBJ1-5 and V is TRBV23-1, with D hard to call. TRBV23-1 is filed as an ORF, its function uncertain. The sequencing here drew on peripheral blood, taken in a trial of Ad26.COV2.S vaccine versus placebo. The CDR3 nucleotides are TGCGCCAGCACAAGAGCGAGGGAAAATCAGCCCCAGCATTTT. Translated: CASTRARENQPQHF.